This TCR beta chain was profiled in a study of spatial heterogeneity in lung cancer. About the research overall: The donor population consisted of just over 70 patients with untreated, early-stage non-small cell lung cancer.

Time point meaning: blood at routine non-recurrence follow-up after resection. TCRs were sequenced from unsorted whole RNA of tumor, nontumor lung or PBMC. The study tagged each TCR cDNA molecule with a unique molecular identifier. TCRdb re-analysed the 5' RACE reads in MiXCR, keeping a single row per CDR3 protein. The data hold about 3,100 distinct CDR3 sequences, with 15% to 20% observed a single time. Study conclusions and caveats: In blood, ubiquitous expanded tumor TCRs appeared more at resection than follow-up.

As to this clonotype: Its target is unknown.

CDR3 size: 10 residues. Germline loops: CDR1 LNHDA, CDR2 SQIVND (reference sequence). Trimming took off 5 bases at V and 5 bases at J, with 1 base between the two ends. The receptor's source is a male donor with early-stage non-small cell lung cancer. V gene TRBV19 combines with J gene TRBJ2-1, with D unresolved. Sequencing was performed on PBMCs, taken at follow-up. The CDR3 region is CASSDNEQFF. For the CDR3, the DNA is TGTGCCAGTAGTGACAATGAGCAGTTCTTC.